The clone carrying this T cell receptor beta chain appeared many times. Its target is not known. This sample is drawn from a study of molecular identifiers for immune sequencing clone quantification. The CDR3 contains 14 residues. Trimming stripped 3 bases from V and 4 bases from J, with 12 bases between. Germline assignment: CDR1 DFQATT and CDR2 SNEGSKA (reference sequence). TCRdb called the PCR reads again in MiXCR, with one record for every CDR3 protein. The sample holds about 320,000 distinct CDR3 sequences, about 21% seen once. General study points: Identical TCR molecules that share a barcode could lead to an underestimation of highly expanded clone sizes.

This sequence was found in a human donor in good health. Some libraries in this study had Jurkat cell RNA spiked in. The genes are TRBV20-1 and TRBJ1-4; possible D gene TRBD1, 5 bases. Sequencing was carried out using naive CD8+ T cells from blood, with Jurkat cell RNA spiked in. The subset here: FACS-sorted CD8+CD4-CCR7+CD45RA+ naive T cells. CDR3 sequence: CSAREWDHNEKLFF. CDR3 in DNA: TGCAGTGCTAGGGAATGGGACCATAATGAAAAACTGTTTTTT.